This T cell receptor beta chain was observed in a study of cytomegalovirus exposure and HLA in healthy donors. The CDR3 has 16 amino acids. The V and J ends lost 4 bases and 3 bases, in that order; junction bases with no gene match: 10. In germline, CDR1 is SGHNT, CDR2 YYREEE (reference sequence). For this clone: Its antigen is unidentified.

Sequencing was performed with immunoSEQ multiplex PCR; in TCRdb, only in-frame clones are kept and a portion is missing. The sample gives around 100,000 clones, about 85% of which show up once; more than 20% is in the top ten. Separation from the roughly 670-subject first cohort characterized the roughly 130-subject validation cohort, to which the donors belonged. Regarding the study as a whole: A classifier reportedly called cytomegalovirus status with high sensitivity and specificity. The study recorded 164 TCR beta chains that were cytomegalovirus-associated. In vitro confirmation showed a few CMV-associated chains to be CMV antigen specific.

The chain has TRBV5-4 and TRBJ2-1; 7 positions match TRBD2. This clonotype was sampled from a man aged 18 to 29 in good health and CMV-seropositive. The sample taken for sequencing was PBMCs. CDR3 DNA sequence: TGTGCCAGCAGCCCGAGGAGACCTAGCGGCTACAATGAGCAGTTCTTC. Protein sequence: CASSPRRPSGYNEQFF.